This T cell receptor beta chain was captured by sequencing in a study of cytotoxic CD8 clonotypes in ibrutinib-treated CLL. CDR3 length equals 15 residues. Germline V gene lookup returns CDR1 SGDLS and CDR2 YYNGEE. Trimming cost V 0 bases and J 0 bases, with 8 bases left between them. Assay used: immunoSEQ multiplex PCR; TCRdb lists only in-frame clones, some missing. The sample contains approximately 300,000 clones, around four fifths of which appear only once. This material consisted of PBMCs, taken before ibrutinib treatment. The source is a human donor with chronic lymphocytic leukemia. The V and J genes are TRBV9 and TRBJ2-3, with no clear D. CDR3 DNA: TGTGCCAGCAGCGTAGCTGTGGGTAGCACAGATACGCAGTATTTT. It yields the protein CASSVAVGSTDTQYF. The variable domain in full, with the rest retrieved from reference TRBV9 and TRBJ2-3, is DSGVTQTPKHLITATGQRVTLRCSPRSGDLSVYWYQQSLDQGLQFLIQYYNGEERAKGNILERFSAQQFPDLHSELNLSSLELGDSALYFCASSVAVGSTDTQYFGPGTRLTVL.